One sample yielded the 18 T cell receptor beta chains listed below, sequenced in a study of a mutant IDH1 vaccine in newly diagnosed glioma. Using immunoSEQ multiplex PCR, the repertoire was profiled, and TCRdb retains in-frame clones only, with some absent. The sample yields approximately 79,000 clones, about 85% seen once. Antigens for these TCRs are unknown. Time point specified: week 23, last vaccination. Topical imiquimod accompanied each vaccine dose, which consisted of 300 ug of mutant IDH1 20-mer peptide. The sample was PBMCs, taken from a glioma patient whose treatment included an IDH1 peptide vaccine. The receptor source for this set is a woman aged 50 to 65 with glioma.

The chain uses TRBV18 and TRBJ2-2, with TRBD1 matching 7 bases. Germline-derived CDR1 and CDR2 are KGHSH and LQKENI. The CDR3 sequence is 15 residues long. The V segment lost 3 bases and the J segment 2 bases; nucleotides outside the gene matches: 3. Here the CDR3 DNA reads TGTGCCAGCTCACCGACAGGGATAAACACCGGGGAGCTGTTTTTT. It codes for CASSPTGINTGELFF.

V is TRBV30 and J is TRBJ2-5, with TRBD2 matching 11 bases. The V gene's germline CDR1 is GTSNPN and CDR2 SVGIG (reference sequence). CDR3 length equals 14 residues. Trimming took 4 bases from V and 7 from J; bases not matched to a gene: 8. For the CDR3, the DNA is TGTGCCTGGACCCGGATAGCGGGAGGGGGGACCCAGTACTTC. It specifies CAWTRIAGGGTQYF.

The DNA for the CDR3 is TGTGCCAGCAGTGAAGTAAGGGACAGAACGCAGTATTTT. This codes for CASSEVRDRTQYF. The chain carries TRBV6-1 and TRBJ2-3, with 7 bases matching TRBD1. This CDR3 contains 13 residues. Germline V lookup: CDR1 MNHNS, CDR2 SASEGT. V lost 1 base and J lost 9; bases outside the gene matches: 4.

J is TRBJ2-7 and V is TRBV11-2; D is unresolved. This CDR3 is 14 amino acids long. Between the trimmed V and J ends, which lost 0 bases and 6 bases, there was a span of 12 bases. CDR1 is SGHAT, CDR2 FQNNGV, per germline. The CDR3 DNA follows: TGTGCCAGCAGCTTAGATCCGAGTGTAGGCGAGCAGTACTTC. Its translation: CASSLDPSVGEQYF. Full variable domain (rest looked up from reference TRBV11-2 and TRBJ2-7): EAGVAQSPRYKIIEKRQSVAFWCNPISGHATLYWYQQILGQGPKLLIQFQNNGVVDDSQLPKDRFSAERLKGVDSTLKIQPAKLEDSAVYLCASSLDPSVGEQYFGPGTRLTVT.

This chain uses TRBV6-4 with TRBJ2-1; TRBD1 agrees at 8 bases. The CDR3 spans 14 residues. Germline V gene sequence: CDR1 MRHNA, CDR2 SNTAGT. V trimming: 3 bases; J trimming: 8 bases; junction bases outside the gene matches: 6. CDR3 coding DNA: TGTGCCAGCAGTGAGCTTCAGGGGGCAGATGAGCAGTTCTTC. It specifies CASSELQGADEQFF.

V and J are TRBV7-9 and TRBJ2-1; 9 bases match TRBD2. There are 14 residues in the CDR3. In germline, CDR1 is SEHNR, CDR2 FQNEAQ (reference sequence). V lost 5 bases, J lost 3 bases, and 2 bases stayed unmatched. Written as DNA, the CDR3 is TGTGCCAGCAGCCGACTAGCGGTCTACAATGAGCAGTTCTTC. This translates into CASSRLAVYNEQFF.

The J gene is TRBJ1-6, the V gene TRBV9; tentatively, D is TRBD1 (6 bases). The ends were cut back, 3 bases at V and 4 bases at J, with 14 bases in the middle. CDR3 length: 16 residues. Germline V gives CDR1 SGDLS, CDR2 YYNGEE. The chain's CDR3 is CASSGTETAYNSPLHF. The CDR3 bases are TGTGCCAGCAGCGGGACAGAGACAGCTTATAATTCACCCCTCCACTTT.

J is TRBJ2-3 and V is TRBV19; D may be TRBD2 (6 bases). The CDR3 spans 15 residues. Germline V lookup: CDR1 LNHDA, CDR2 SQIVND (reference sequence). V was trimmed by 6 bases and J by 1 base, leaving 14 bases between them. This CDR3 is CASSNERRGTDTQYF. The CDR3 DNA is TGTGCCAGTAGCAACGAGCGGAGGGGCACAGATACGCAGTATTTT.

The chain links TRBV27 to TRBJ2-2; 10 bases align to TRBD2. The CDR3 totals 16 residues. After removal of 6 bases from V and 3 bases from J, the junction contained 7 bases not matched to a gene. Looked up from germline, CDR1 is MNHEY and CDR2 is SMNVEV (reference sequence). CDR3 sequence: CASREGTSVDTGELFF. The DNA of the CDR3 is TGTGCCAGCAGAGAAGGGACTAGCGTGGACACCGGGGAGCTGTTTTTT.

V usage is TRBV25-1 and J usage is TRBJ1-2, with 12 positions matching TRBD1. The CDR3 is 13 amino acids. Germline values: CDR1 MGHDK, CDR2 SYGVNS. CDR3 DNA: TGTGCGGCAGGGACAGGGGGCTTCTATGGCTACACCTTC. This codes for CAAGTGGFYGYTF.

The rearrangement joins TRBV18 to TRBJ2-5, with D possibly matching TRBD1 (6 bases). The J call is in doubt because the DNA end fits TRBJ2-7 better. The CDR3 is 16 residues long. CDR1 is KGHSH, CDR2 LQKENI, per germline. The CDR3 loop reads CASSSDTGHFFYEQYF. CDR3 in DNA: TGTGCCAGCTCATCAGACACAGGGCATTTTTTCTACGAGCAGTACTTC.

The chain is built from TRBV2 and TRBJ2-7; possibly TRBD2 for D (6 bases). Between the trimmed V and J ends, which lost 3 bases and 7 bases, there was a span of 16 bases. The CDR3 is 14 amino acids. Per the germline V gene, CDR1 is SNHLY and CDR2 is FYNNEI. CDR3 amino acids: CASSEGTEAGEQYF. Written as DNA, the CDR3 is TGTGCCAGCAGTGAGGGGACCGAGGCGGGAGAGCAGTACTTC.

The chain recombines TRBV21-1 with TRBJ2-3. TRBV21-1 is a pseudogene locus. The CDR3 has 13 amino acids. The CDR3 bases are TGTGCCAGCAGCAGAAATAGCACAGATACGCAGTATTTT. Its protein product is CASSRNSTDTQYF.

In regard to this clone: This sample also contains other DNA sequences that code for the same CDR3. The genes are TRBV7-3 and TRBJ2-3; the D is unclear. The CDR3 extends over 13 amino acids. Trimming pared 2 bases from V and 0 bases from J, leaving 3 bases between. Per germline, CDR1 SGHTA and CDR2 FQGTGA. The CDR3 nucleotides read TGTGCCAGCAGCTTACAGAGCACAGATACGCAGTATTTT. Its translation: CASSLQSTDTQYF.

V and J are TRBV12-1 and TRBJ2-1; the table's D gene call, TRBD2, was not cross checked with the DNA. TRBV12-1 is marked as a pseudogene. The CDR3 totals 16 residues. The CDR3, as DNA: TGTGCCAGCAGCTTTGAGAGGACTAGTCGGCGCAATGAGCAGTTCTTC. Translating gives CASSFERTSRRNEQFF.

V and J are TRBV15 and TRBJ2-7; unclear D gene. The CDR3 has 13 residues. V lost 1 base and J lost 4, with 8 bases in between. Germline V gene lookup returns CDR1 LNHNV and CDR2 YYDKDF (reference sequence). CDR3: CATSRGRVYEQYF. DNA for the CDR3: TGTGCCACCAGCAGAGGCCGGGTGTACGAGCAGTACTTC. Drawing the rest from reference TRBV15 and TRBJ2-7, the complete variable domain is DAMVIQNPRYQVTQFGKPVTLSCSQTLNHNVMYWYQQKSSQAPKLLFHYYDKDFNNEADTPDNFQSRRPNTSFCFLDIRSPGLGDTAMYLCATSRGRVYEQYFGPGTRLTVT.

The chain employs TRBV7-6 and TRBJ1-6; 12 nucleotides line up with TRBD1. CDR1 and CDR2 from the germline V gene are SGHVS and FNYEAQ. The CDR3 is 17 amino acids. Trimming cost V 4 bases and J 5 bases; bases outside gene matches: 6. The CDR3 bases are TGTGCCAGCAGCTACCTGGGACAGGGGGCCCATAATTCACCCCTCCACTTT. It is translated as CASSYLGQGAHNSPLHF.

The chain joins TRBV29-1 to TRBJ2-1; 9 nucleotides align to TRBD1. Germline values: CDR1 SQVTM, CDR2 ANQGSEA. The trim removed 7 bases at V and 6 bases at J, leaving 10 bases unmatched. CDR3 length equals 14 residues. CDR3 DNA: TGCAGCGCCGGGACAGGGTTAACTGGCAATGAGCAGTTCTTC. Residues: CSAGTGLTGNEQFF.